The entry below gives a single TCR beta chain sequence along with its context. The sample belongs to a study of blood T cell repertoires in COVID-19. About the study: Acute and convalescent COVID-19 specimens originated in the United States, Italy and Spain.

The Seattle patients joined while their infection was active and were tracked longitudinally afterward. In the authors' workflow: Reference gene primer amplification in the assay estimated nucleated cell counts. TCRdb's copy holds only in-frame clones and misses some; the assay was immunoSEQ multiplex PCR. Clone size and the V and J calls come from that table; the DNA yielded D and trimming. The repertoire holds some 220,000 clones, with 83% as singletons. The TCR sequence derives from a woman younger than 45 with COVID-19, enrolled during active disease. Sequencing used peripheral blood.

Here the CDR3 reads CASSVEVAGGTGELFF. The CDR3 DNA follows: TGTGCCAGCAGCGTAGAAGTAGCGGGGGGTACCGGGGAGCTGTTTTTT. The chain recombines TRBV9 with TRBJ2-2; 10 positions agree with TRBD2. The CDR3 is 16 amino acids. J was trimmed by 5 bases and V by 0 bases; bases with no gene match: 4. Germline V gene sequence: CDR1 SGDLS, CDR2 YYNGEE.